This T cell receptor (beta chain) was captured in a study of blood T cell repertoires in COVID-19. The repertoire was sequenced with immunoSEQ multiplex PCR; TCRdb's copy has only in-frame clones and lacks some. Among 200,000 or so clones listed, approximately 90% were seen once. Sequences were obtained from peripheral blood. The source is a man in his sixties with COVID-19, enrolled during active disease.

The CDR3, as DNA: TGTGCCAGCAGTTTAGGCGGGAGTGTCTACGAGCAGTACTTC. It translates to CASSLGGSVYEQYF. The V call is TRBV28, the J call TRBJ2-7, with 7 positions matching TRBD2. J was trimmed by 3 bases and V by 2 bases; bases with no gene match: 4. The CDR3 has 14 amino acids. Germline lookup yields CDR1 MDHEN and CDR2 SYDVKM. Looking up the rest from reference TRBV28 and TRBJ2-7 gives the full variable domain: DVKVTQSSRYLVKRTGEKVFLECVQDMDHENMFWYRQDPGLGLRLIYFSYDVKMKEKGDIPEGYSVSREKKERFSLILESASTNQTSMYLCASSLGGSVYEQYFGPGTRLTVT.